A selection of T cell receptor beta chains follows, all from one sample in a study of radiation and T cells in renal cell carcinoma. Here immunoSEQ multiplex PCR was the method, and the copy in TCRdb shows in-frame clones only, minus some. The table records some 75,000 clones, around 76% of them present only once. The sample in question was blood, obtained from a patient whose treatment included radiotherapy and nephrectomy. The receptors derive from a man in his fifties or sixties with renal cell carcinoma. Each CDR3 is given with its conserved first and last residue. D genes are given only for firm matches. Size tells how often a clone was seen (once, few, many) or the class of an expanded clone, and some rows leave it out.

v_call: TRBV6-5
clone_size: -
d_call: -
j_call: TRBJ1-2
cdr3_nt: TGTGCCAGCAGTTACTCGCAGGGTATTACTAGCTATGGCTACACCTTC
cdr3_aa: CASSYSQGITSYGYTF

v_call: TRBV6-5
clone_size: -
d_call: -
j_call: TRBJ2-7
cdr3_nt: TGTGCCAGCAGTTACTCCATTACCTACGAGCAGTACTTC
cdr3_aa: CASSYSITYEQYF

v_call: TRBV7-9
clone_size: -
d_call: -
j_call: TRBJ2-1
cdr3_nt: TGTGCCAGCAGCTTAGGTTCATACAATGAGCAGTTCTTC
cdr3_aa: CASSLGSYNEQFF

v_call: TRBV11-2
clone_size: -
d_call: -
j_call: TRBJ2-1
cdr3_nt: TGTGCCAGCAGCTCCCGACTAGTCCGCCTGTACAATGAGCAGTTCTTC
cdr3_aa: CASSSRLVRLYNEQFF

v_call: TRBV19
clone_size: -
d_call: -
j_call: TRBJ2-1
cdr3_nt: TGTGCCAGTAGTACCTCAGGGTGGGGAAACAATGAGCAGTTCTTC
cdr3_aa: CASSTSGWGNNEQFF

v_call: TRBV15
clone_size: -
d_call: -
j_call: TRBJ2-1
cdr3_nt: TGTGCCACCAGCAGAGATTTAGCCGGCTCAAGGCATGAGCAGTTCTTC
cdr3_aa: CATSRDLAGSRHEQFF

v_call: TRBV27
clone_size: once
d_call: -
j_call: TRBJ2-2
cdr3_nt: TGTGCCAGCAGTCTGAACACCGGGGAGCTGTTTTTT
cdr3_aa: CASSLNTGELFF

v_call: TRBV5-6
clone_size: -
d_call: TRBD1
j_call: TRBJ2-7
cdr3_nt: TGTGCCAGCAGCCGGACAGGGACCAATCCTTCCTACGAGCAGTACTTC
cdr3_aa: CASSRTGTNPSYEQYF

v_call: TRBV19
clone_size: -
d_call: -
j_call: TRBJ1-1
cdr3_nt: TGTGCCAGTAGTCTGACAGGGAACACTGAAGCTTTCTTT
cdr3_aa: CASSLTGNTEAFF

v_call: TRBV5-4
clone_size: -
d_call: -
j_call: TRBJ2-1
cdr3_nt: TGTGCCAGCAGCCTGGTCGGGACTGCCTCCTACAATGAGCAGTTCTTC
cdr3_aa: CASSLVGTASYNEQFF

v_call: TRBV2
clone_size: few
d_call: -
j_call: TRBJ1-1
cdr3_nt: TGTGCCAGCAGTGGAAGGGTCAGTCGGACTGAAGCTTTCTTT
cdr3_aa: CASSGRVSRTEAFF